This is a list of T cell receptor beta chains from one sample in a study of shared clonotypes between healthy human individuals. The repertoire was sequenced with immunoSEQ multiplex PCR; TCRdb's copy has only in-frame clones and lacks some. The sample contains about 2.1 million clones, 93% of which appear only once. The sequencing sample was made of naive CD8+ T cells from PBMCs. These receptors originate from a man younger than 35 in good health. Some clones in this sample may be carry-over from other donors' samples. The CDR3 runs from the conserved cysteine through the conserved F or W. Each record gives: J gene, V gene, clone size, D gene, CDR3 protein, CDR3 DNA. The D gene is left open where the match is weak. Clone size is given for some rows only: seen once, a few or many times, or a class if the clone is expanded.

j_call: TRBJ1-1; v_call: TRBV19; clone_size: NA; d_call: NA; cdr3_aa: CASSIRDYSNTEAFF; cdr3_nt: TGTGCCAGTAGCATAAGGGACTATTCGAACACTGAAGCTTTCTTT
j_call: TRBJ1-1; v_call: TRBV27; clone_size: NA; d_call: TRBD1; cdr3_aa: CASSLPGGYEAFF; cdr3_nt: TGTGCCAGCAGTTTGCCAGGGGGCTATGAAGCTTTCTTT
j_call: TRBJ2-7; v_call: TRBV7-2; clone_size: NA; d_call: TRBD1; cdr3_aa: CASSHRQMGQGPYEQYF; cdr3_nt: TGTGCCAGCAGCCACCGACAAATGGGACAGGGGCCCTACGAGCAGTACTTC
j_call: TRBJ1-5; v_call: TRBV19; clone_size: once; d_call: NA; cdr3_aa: CASSRSNQPQHF; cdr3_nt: TGTGCCAGTAGTCGGTCCAATCAGCCCCAGCATTTT
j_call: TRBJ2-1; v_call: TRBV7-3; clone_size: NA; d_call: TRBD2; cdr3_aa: CASSLMASGNNEQFF; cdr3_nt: TGTGCCAGCAGCTTAATGGCTAGCGGAAACAATGAGCAGTTCTTC
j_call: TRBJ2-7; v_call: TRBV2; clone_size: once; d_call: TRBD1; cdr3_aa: CASSEEGTGFYEQYF; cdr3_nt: TGTGCCAGCAGTGAAGAGGGGACAGGGTTCTACGAGCAGTACTTC
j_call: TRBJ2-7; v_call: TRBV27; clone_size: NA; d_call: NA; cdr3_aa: CASSPSVGESDIEQYF; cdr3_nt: TGTGCCAGCAGCCCCTCGGTCGGGGAGAGTGACATCGAGCAGTACTTC
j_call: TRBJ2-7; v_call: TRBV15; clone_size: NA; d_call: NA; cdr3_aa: CATSDRGLSYEQYF; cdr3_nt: TGTGCCACCAGCGATCGAGGGCTATCCTACGAGCAGTACTTC
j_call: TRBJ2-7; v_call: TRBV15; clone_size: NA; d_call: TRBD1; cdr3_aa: CATSRDRGLFDEQYF; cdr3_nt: TGTGCCACCAGCAGGGACAGGGGGCTTTTCGACGAGCAGTACTTC
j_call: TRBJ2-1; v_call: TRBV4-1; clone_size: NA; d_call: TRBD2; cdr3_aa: CASSQDRASGSYNEQFF; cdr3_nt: TGCGCCAGCAGCCAAGATAGGGCTAGCGGTTCCTACAATGAGCAGTTCTTC
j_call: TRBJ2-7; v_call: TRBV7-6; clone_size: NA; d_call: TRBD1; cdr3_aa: CASSPGRGQGREQYF; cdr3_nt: TGTGCCAGCAGCCCAGGCAGGGGACAGGGCCGCGAGCAGTACTTC
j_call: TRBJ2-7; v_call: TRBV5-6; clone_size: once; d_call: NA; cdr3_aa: CASSLGSWGDEQYF; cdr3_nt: TGTGCCAGCAGCTTGGGTTCGTGGGGGGACGAGCAGTACTTC
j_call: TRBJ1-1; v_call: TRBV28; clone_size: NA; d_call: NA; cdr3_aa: CASSPVSYGLMNTEAFF; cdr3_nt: TGTGCCAGCAGTCCCGTTTCCTATGGACTGATGAACACTGAAGCTTTCTTT
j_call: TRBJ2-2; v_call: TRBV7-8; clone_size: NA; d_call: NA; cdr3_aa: CASSSLRKAIPGELFF; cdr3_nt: TGTGCCAGCAGCTCCCTCCGGAAAGCTATCCCCGGGGAGCTGTTTTTT
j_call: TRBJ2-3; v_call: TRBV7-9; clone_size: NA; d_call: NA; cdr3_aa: CASSLVDSLWGADTQYF; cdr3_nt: TGTGCCAGCAGCTTAGTAGACAGCCTTTGGGGAGCAGATACGCAGTATTTT
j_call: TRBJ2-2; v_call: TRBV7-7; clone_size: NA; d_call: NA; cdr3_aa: CASSAKGAGELFF; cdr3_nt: TGTGCCAGCAGTGCCAAGGGGGCCGGGGAGCTGTTTTTT
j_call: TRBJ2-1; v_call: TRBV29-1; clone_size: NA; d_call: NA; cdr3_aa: CSLEDGQTNEQFF; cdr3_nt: TGCAGCCTGGAGGATGGACAGACCAATGAGCAGTTCTTC
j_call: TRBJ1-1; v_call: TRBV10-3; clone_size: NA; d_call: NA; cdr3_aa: CAIRSRARDTEAFF; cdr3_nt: TGTGCCATCAGGTCACGGGCCAGAGACACTGAAGCTTTCTTT
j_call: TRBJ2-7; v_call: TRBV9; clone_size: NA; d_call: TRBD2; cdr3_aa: CASSEGPAGGYEQYF; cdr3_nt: TGTGCCAGCAGCGAAGGTCCAGCGGGGGGATACGAGCAGTACTTC
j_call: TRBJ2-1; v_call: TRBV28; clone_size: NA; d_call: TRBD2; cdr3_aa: CASSSTREAFLNEQFF; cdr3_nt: TGTGCCAGCAGTTCCACGCGGGAGGCCTTTCTTAATGAGCAGTTCTTC
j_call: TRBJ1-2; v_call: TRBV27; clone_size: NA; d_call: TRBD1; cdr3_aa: CASRTQRDPGQVFYGGYTF; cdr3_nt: TGTGCCAGCAGGACACAACGCGACCCGGGACAGGTCTTCTATGGGGGCTACACCTTC
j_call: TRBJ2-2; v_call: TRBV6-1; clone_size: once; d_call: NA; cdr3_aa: CASSPRGKGELFF; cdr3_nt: TGTGCCAGCAGTCCCCGGGGGAAGGGGGAGCTGTTTTTT
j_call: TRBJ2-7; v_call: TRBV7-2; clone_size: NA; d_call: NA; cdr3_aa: CASSLKQGTTYEQYF; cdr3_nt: TGTGCCAGCAGCTTGAAACAGGGGACTACCTACGAGCAGTACTTC
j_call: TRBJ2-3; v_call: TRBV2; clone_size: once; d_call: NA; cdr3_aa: CASRNPADPRGLGPDTQYF; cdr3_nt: TGTGCCAGCAGGAACCCTGCCGACCCCAGGGGATTGGGGCCAGATACGCAGTATTTT
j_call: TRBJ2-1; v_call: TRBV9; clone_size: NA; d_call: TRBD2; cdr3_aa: CASSSGRVGHNEQFF; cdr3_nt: TGTGCCAGCAGTAGCGGGAGAGTGGGCCACAATGAGCAGTTCTTC
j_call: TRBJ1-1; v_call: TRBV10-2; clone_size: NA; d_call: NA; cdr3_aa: CASQKVAGINTEAFF; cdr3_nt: TGCGCCAGCCAGAAGGTTGCTGGCATAAACACTGAAGCTTTCTTT
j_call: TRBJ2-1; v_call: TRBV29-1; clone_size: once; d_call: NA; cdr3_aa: CSVEDHHLSSYNEQFF; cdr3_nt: TGCAGCGTTGAAGACCACCACCTGAGCTCCTACAATGAGCAGTTCTTC
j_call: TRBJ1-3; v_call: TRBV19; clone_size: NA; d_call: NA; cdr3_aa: CASSRTGPSSGNTIYF; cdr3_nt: TGTGCCAGTAGTAGGACGGGCCCTTCCTCTGGAAACACCATATATTTT
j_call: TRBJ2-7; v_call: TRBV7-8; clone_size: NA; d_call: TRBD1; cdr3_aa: CASSLGLGQGAIYEQYF; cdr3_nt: TGTGCCAGCAGCTTAGGATTGGGGCAGGGGGCGATCTACGAGCAGTACTTC
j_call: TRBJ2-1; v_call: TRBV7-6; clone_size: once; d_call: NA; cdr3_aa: CASSLEGQRGGNEQFF; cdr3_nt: TGTGCCAGCAGCTTAGAGGGACAGCGGGGTGGAAATGAGCAGTTCTTC
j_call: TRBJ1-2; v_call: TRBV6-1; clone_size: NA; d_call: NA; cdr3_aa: CASSPPRGYGYTF; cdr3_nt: TGTGCCAGCAGCCCCCCCCGAGGTTATGGCTACACCTTC
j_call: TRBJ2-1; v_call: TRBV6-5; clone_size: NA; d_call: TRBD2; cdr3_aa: CASSYSLAGGPRFF; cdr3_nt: TGTGCCAGCAGTTACTCACTAGCGGGAGGCCCGCGGTTCTTC